This T cell receptor (beta chain) was recovered during a study of blood T cell repertoires in COVID-19. Germline-derived CDR1 and CDR2 are MDHEN and SYDVKM. Trimming removed 8 bases at V and 4 bases at J, with 20 bases between. The CDR3 is made up of 15 amino acids. The protocol was immunoSEQ multiplex PCR, while the TCRdb copy is restricted to in-frame clones and leaves out a portion. Among 30,000 to 40,000 clones listed, 80% to 90% were seen once. Sample: peripheral blood. The receptor comes from a man aged 80 or over with active COVID-19. V gene TRBV28 combines with J gene TRBJ1-1, with D perhaps matching TRBD1 (6 bases). The CDR3 protein is CASLPSPGAGTEAFF. The CDR3 region has the DNA TGTGCCAGCCTGCCGAGCCCAGGGGCGGGCACTGAAGCTTTCTTT.